One sample yielded the 9 T cell receptor beta chains listed below, sequenced in a study of cytomegalovirus exposure and HLA in healthy donors. The PCR was carried out with 60 Vbeta primers and 13 Jbeta primers. The protocol was immunoSEQ multiplex PCR, while the TCRdb copy is restricted to in-frame clones and leaves out a portion. The sample consists of 100,000 to 150,000 clones, around 67% of them appearing once. The sample was PBMCs. These receptor sequences come from a woman aged 40 to 50 in good health and CMV-seronegative.

The J gene is TRBJ1-3, the V gene TRBV7-2, with D hard to call. CDR3 length: 16 amino acids. The V and J ends lost 2 bases and 8 bases respectively, with 19 bases between them. In germline, CDR1 is SGHTA, CDR2 FQGNSA. CDR3 nucleotide sequence: TGTGCCAGCAGCTTATTACTAGCGGGAGCGGCGGACACCATATATTTT. Translating gives CASSLLLAGAADTIYF.

The genes are TRBV6-1 and TRBJ1-4; tentative D call: TRBD1 (6 bases). The CDR3 has 14 amino acids. From germline, CDR1 is MNHNS and CDR2 SASEGT. V lost 4 bases to trimming and J lost 11 bases, with 17 bases between them. The CDR3 coding sequence is TGTGCCAGCAGTGCGATCACCGGGACAATGAAACTGTTTTTT. Translating gives CASSAITGTMKLFF.

The rearrangement uses TRBV9 and TRBJ2-7; 10 bases agree with TRBD2. The CDR3 length is 15 residues. V dropped 4 bases and J dropped 2; count of bases not matched to a gene: 6. Germline V gives CDR1 SGDLS, CDR2 YYNGEE. Written as DNA, the CDR3 is TGTGCCAGCAGCTCGCCTAGCGGGGGAACCTACGAGCAGTACTTC. It is translated as CASSSPSGGTYEQYF.

The genes are TRBV4-2 and TRBJ2-1; 9 bases fit TRBD2. V gave up 4 bases and J gave up 6 bases; unmatched junction bases: 7. The CDR3 is made up of 15 amino acids. Germline lookup yields CDR1 LGHNA and CDR2 YNFKEQ. The CDR3 protein is CASSPPSGVSNEQFF. The CDR3 region has the DNA TGTGCCAGCAGCCCCCCTAGCGGGGTGTCCAATGAGCAGTTCTTC.

This rearrangement joins TRBV7-3 to TRBJ2-3; D is uncertain. V lost 1 base and J lost 4, with 9 bases in between. Germline V gives CDR1 SGHTA, CDR2 FQGTGA. The CDR3 sequence is 14 residues long. The CDR3 nucleotides are TGTGCCAGCAGCTTAAACCCGGGTGCAGATACGCAGTATTTT. It codes for CASSLNPGADTQYF.

CDR3 residues: CASSQTGTVRQYF. The CDR3 DNA reads as TGCGCCAGCAGCCAAACAGGGACAGTTAGGCAGTACTTC. The chain has TRBV4-3 and TRBJ2-7; 7 bases fit TRBD1. The trim removed 2 bases at V and 9 bases at J, leaving 7 bases unmatched. This CDR3 region has 13 residues. CDR1 LGHNA and CDR2 YSLEER come from the germline V gene.

The rearrangement links TRBV6-5 to TRBJ2-1; no definite D call. The ends were cut back, 6 bases at V and 8 bases at J, with 14 bases in the middle. CDR1 is MNHEY, CDR2 SVGAGI, per germline. CDR3 length: 13 residues. CDR3 sequence: CASSSPLGHEQFF. CDR3 coding DNA: TGTGCCAGCAGCTCGCCCCTCGGTCATGAGCAGTTCTTC.

The V call is TRBV28, the J call TRBJ2-7; weak D call: TRBD1 (6 bases). The germline V gene has CDR1 MDHEN and CDR2 SYDVKM. CDR3 length equals 14 residues. V dropped 7 bases and J dropped 3 bases, with 16 bases sitting between them. In DNA, the CDR3 is TGTGCCAGCATCTATAGGGCAGGGGTCTACGAGCAGTACTTC. Protein: CASIYRAGVYEQYF.

The chain carries TRBV7-2 and TRBJ2-7, with 7 bases fitting TRBD1. Trimming cost V 1 base and J 4 bases; bases outside gene matches: 7. The CDR3 loop spans 15 amino acids. CDR1 SGHTA and CDR2 FQGNSA come from the germline V gene. The DNA of the CDR3 is TGTGCCAGCAGCTTAGATATAGGGGGCAGGTACGAGCAGTACTTC. This gives the protein CASSLDIGGRYEQYF.